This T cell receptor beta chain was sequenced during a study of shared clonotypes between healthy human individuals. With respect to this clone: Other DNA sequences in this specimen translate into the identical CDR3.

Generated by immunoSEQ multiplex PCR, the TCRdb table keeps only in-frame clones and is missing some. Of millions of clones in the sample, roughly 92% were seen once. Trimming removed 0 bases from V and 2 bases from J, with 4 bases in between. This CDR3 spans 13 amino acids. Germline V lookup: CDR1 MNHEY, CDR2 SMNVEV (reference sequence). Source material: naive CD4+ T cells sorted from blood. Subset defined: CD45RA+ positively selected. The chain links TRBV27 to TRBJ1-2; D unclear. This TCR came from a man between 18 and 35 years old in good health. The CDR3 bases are TGTGCCAGCAGTTTATCAGGAAACTATGGCTACACCTTC. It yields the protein CASSLSGNYGYTF.